This paragraph reports one TCR beta chain. Its antigen remains unknown. With 60 Vbeta and 13 Jbeta primers, the PCR was carried out. Per the authors' pipeline: Approximately 83 million unique TCR beta chains, 9 million to 12 million shared, were counted in a later analysis. Method: immunoSEQ multiplex PCR; TCRdb's copy keeps in-frame clones and lacks some. V and J calls and clone size are those listed in that table; D and trimming were worked out from the DNA. The sample consists of tens of thousands of clones, 70% to 75% of them appearing once. This CDR3 is built from 15 residues. V shed 3 bases, J shed 4 bases, and the junction held 3 bases outside the gene matches. Germline CDR1 SGHDT, CDR2 YYEEEE. The sample belongs to a study of cytomegalovirus exposure and HLA in healthy donors. Study background: Earlier work reported approximately 100 million unique TCR beta sequences from about 190 million T cells.

Study results and limitations: Rarity characterized most TCR sequences, yet some public TCRs appeared in many donors. According to a later analysis, donors in an Asian-associated ancestry cluster reportedly had fewer N-insertions than the roughly 720-donor mean.

This clonotype originated in a man between 60 and 70 years old in good health and CMV-seronegative. Material for sequencing was PBMCs. This chain joins TRBV5-6 and TRBJ1-6; 8 bases match TRBD1. The CDR3 reads CASSSTGAYNSPLHF. In nucleotides, the CDR3 is TGTGCCAGCAGCTCGACAGGGGCTTATAATTCACCCCTCCACTTT.